This TCR beta chain was documented in a study of T-cell reconstitution after alpha-beta-depleted transplantation in children. Study results and limitations: Once a year had passed after transplant, T-cell counts and diversity came mostly from newly produced T cells. Reportedly, alpha-beta T cells present about two months post-transplant originated from several hundred expanded clones of graft origin. Surviving thymic progenitors and recipient T cells were the source of high TCRbeta diversity at day 60 in some patients.

Germline V gene lookup returns CDR1 SGHTA and CDR2 FQGTGA. This CDR3 comprises 12 residues. With 1 base removed from V and 4 bases from J, the gap between germline ends came to 3 bases. This clonotype was seen more than once but under ten times. Its antigen remains unknown. Unique molecular identifiers tagged the TCRbeta library. TCRdb reanalysed the PCR reads using MiXCR and keeps one entry per CDR3 protein. The sample has under 400,000 distinct CDR3 sequences, around 25% seen once. The sequences come from PBMCs, mostly from graft donor cells, collected 180 days after TCRalphabeta/CD19-depleted stem cell transplant. The rearrangement joins TRBV7-3 to TRBJ2-3; D gene ambiguous. The sequence was collected from a male patient under 18 who had a stem cell transplant for acute lymphoblastic leukemia, so the T cells may come from the graft donor. CDR3 sequence (DNA): TGTGCCAGCAGCTTAAATTCAGATACGCAGTATTTT. Its translation is CASSLNSDTQYF. Full variable domain (outside the CDR3, taken from reference TRBV7-3 and TRBJ2-3): GAGVSQTPSNKVTEKGKYVELRCDPISGHTALYWYRQSLGQGPEFLIYFQGTGAADDSGLPNDRFFAVRPEGSVSTLKIQRTERGDSAVYLCASSLNSDTQYFGPGTRLTVL.